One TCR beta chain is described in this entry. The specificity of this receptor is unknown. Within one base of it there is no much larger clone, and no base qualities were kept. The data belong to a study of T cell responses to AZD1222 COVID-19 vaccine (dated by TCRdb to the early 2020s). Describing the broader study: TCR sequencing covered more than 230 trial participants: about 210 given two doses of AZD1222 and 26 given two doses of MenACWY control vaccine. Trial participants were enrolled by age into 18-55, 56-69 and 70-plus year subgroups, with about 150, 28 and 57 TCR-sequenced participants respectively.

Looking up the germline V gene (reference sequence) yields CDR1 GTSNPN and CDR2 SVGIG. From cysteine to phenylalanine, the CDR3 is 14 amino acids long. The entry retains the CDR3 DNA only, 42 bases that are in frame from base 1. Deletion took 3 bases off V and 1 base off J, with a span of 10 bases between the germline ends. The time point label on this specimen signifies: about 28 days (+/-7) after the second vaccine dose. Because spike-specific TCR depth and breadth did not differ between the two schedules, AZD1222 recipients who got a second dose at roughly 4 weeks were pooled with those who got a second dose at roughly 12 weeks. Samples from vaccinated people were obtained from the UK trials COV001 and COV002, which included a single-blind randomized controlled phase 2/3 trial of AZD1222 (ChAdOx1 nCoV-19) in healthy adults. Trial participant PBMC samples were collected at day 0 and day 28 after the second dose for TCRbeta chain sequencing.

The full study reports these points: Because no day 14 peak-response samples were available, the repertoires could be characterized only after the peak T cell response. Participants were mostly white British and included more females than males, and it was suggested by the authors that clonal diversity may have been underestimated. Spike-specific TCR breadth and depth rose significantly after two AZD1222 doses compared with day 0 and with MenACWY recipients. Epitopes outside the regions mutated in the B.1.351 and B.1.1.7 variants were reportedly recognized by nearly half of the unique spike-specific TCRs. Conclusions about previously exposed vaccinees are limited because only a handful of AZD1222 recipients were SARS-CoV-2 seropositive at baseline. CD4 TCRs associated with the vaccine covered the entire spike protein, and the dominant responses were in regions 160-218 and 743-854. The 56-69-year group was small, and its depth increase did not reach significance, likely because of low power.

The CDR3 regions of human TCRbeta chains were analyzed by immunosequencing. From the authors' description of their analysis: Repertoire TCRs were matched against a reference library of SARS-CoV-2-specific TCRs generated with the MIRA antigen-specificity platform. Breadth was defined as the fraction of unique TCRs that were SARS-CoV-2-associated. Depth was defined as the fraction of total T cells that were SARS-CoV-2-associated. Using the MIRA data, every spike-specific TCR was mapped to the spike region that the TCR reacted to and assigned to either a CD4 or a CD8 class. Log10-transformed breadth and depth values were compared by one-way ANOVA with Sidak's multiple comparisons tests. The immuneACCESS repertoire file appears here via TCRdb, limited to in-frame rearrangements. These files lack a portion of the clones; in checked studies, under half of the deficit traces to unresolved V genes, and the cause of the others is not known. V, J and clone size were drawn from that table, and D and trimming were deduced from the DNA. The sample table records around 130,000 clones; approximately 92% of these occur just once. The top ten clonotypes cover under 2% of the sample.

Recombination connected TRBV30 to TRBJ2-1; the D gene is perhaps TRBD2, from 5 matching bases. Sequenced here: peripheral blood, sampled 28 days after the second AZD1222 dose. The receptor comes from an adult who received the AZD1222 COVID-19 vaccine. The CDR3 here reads CAWREAASYNEQFF. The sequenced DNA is TGTGCCTGGAGGGAAGCGGCATCCTACAATGAGCAGTTCTTC.